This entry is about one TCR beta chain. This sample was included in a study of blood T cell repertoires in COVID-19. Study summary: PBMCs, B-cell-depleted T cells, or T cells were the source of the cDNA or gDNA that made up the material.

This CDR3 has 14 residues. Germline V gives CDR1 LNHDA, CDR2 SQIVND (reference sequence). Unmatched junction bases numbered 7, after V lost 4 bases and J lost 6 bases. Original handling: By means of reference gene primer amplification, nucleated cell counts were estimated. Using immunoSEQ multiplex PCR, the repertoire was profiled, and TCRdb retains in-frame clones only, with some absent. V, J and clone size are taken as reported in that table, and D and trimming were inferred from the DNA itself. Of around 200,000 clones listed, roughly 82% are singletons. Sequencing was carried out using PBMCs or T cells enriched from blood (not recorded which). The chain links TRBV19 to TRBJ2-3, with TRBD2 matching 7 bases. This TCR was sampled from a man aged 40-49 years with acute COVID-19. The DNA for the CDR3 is TGTGCCAGTAGTACAAGCGGGACTTTGGATACGCAGTATTTT. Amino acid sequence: CASSTSGTLDTQYF.